The 29 T cell receptor beta chains reported below all come from one sample, sequenced in a study of T cell changes during pregnancy in multiple sclerosis. Measured with immunoSEQ multiplex PCR; TCRdb has only the in-frame clones, and not every one. The top ten hold under 2.5% of the sample, which has roughly 64,000 clones, around 96% seen once. This material consisted of CD8+ T cells from peripheral blood mononuclear cells, taken after pregnancy. These receptors came from a female donor with multiple sclerosis, enrolled in a pregnancy study.

This rearrangement joins TRBV11-2 to TRBJ2-7; D uncertain. The CDR3 loop spans 13 amino acids. CDR1 and CDR2 from the germline V gene are SGHAT and FQNNGV. V lost 5 bases and J 5 bases, leaving 13 bases between the germline ends. In DNA form, the CDR3 reads TGTGCCAGCAGCCCGCCAATGAACAACGAGCAGTACTTC. This gives the protein CASSPPMNNEQYF.

CDR3 sequence: CAIEDRGEEKLFF. CDR3 nucleotides: TGTGCCATTGAGGACAGAGGAGAAGAAAAACTGTTTTTT. The V call is TRBV2, the J call TRBJ1-4, with D possibly being TRBD1 (6 bases). Germline values: CDR1 SNHLY, CDR2 FYNNEI. The CDR3 runs 13 residues. The V and J ends lost 10 bases and 8 bases respectively, with 17 bases between them.

V is TRBV15 and J is TRBJ2-1; 13 bases map to TRBD2. V lost 0 bases, J lost 4 bases, and 9 bases stayed unmatched. Per the germline V gene, CDR1 is LNHNV and CDR2 is YYDKDF (reference sequence). The CDR3 is made up of 19 amino acids. CDR3 nucleotide sequence: TGTGCCACCAGCAGAGAGGGAGGACTAGCGGGAGAGGAGTACAATGAGCAGTTCTTC. The encoded protein is CATSREGGLAGEEYNEQFF.

The chain links TRBV28 to TRBJ2-3; D is undetermined. The germline V gene encodes CDR1 MDHEN and CDR2 SYDVKM. This CDR3 comprises 12 residues. The V gene lost 2 bases and the J gene lost 13 bases, with 13 bases spanning the gap. Here the CDR3 reads CASSLIPGTEYF. The CDR3 DNA reads TGTGCCAGCAGTTTAATCCCCGGTACCGAGTATTTT.

V usage is TRBV19 and J usage is TRBJ2-7, with TRBD1 identical over 7 bases. Germline CDR1 and CDR2: LNHDA and SQIVND (reference sequence). The CDR3 length is 13 residues. The ends lost 2 bases at V and 3 bases at J; junction bases unmatched: 1. CDR3 in DNA: TGTGCCAGTAGTATAAGGGGGCGCTACGAGCAGTACTTC. Protein: CASSIRGRYEQYF.

The V call is TRBV5-1, the J call TRBJ2-3, with 7 positions matching TRBD2. Germline assignment: CDR1 SGHRS and CDR2 YFSETQ. The CDR3 extends over 14 amino acids. V lost 8 bases and J lost 2; bases outside the gene matches: 8. The CDR3 is CASMGGFTTDTQYF. CDR3 coding DNA: TGCGCCAGTATGGGGGGGTTTACCACAGATACGCAGTATTTT.

The V call is TRBV27, the J call TRBJ2-7; the match to TRBD1 covers 10 bases. The CDR3 extends over 15 amino acids. CDR1 and CDR2 from the germline V gene are MNHEY and SMNVEV (reference sequence). V lost 4 bases, J lost 2 bases, and 5 bases stayed unmatched. The CDR3 is CASSYTGTGAYEQYF. CDR3 nucleotides: TGTGCCAGCAGTTATACCGGGACAGGGGCCTACGAGCAGTACTTC.

The J gene is TRBJ2-1, the V gene TRBV29-1; TRBD1 is a possible D gene (5 bases). V was pared by 1 base and J by 5 bases, with 9 bases between. There are 13 residues in the CDR3. Germline lookup yields CDR1 SQVTM and CDR2 ANQGSEA. CDR3 in amino acids: CSVEARVNNEQFF. The CDR3 DNA reads TGCAGCGTTGAAGCCAGGGTAAACAATGAGCAGTTCTTC.

This sequence joins TRBV6-1 and TRBJ2-3; 11 bases align to TRBD2. CDR1 is MNHNS and CDR2 is SASEGT in the germline V gene. Trimming cost V 2 bases and J 4 bases; bases outside gene matches: 11. This CDR3 is built from 18 residues. Here the CDR3 DNA reads TGTGCCAGCAGTGAATTCCAGATAGCGGGAGGGACATCAGATACGCAGTATTTT. This translates into CASSEFQIAGGTSDTQYF.

This clone occurred once. The chain recombines TRBV2 with TRBJ2-7; D remains ambiguous. Germline lookup yields CDR1 SNHLY and CDR2 FYNNEI. Between the trimmed V and J ends, which lost 3 bases and 2 bases, there was a span of 8 bases. The CDR3 extends over 13 amino acids. This CDR3 reads CASSDGEAYEQYF. The CDR3 bases are TGTGCCAGCAGTGACGGTGAGGCCTACGAGCAGTACTTC.

V usage is TRBV7-9 and J usage is TRBJ2-7, with no clear D. CDR1 and CDR2 from the germline V gene are SEHNR and FQNEAQ (reference sequence). CDR3 length: 12 amino acids. V lost 6 bases and J lost 1, with 7 bases in between. For the CDR3, the DNA is TGTGCCAGCAGTACCCTATCCTACGAGCAGTACTTC. Amino acid sequence: CASSTLSYEQYF.

This chain joins TRBV27 and TRBJ1-5; D remains unclear. The germline gives CDR1 MNHEY, CDR2 SMNVEV (reference sequence). The CDR3 spans 13 residues. With 6 bases removed from V and 5 bases from J, the gap between germline ends came to 11 bases. The CDR3 region is CASSPAIHQPQHF. CDR3 sequence (DNA): TGTGCCAGCAGCCCTGCGATACATCAGCCCCAGCATTTT.

The V call is TRBV7-8, the J call TRBJ1-4, with unresolved D. CDR1 is SGHVS, CDR2 FQNEAQ, per germline. The CDR3 has 14 amino acids. Deletions cut 1 base from V and 8 bases from J, with 11 bases between. CDR3 region: CASSLGALREKLFF. DNA for the CDR3: TGTGCCAGCAGCTTAGGTGCCTTACGGGAAAAACTGTTTTTT.

This chain links TRBV28 with TRBJ1-3, with D possibly being TRBD1 (6 bases). V lost 3 bases and J lost 8, with 8 bases in between. The length of the CDR3 is 12 residues. Germline V gene data show CDR1 as MDHEN and CDR2 as SYDVKM. CDR3 nucleotide sequence: TGTGCCAGCAGTTTGGGGGGGCACACCATATATTTT. Translation gives CASSLGGHTIYF. The variable domain in full, completed from reference TRBV28 and TRBJ1-3, reads DVKVTQSSRYLVKRTGEKVFLECVQDMDHENMFWYRQDPGLGLRLIYFSYDVKMKEKGDIPEGYSVSREKKERFSLILESASTNQTSMYLCASSLGGHTIYFGEGSWLTVV.

The chain combines TRBV5-8 with TRBJ2-7, with D perhaps TRBD2 (6 bases). The CDR3 loop spans 12 amino acids. Germline V gene data show CDR1 as SGHTS and CDR2 as YDEGEE. Trimming left V 4 bases short and J 3 bases short, with 8 bases between. The DNA for the CDR3 is TGTGCCAGCAGCCCGGGAGACTACGAGCAGTACTTC. This gives the protein CASSPGDYEQYF. Full variable domain (outside the CDR3, taken from reference TRBV5-8 and TRBJ2-7): EAGVTQSPTHLIKTRGQQATLRCSPISGHTSVYWYQQALGLGLQFLLWYDEGEERNRGNFPPRFSGRQFPNYSSELNVNALELEDSALYLCASSPGDYEQYFGPGTRLTVT.

This chain links TRBV27 with TRBJ2-1; D is possibly TRBD2 (5 bases). The germline V and J ends were trimmed by 5 bases and 1 base, with 9 bases remaining between them. Germline CDR1 reads MNHEY; CDR2 reads SMNVEV (reference sequence). This CDR3 has 14 residues. DNA of the CDR3: TGTGCCAGCAGTCCATGGGAGTCCTACAATGAGCAGTTCTTC. Its protein is CASSPWESYNEQFF.

The chain combines TRBV11-2 with TRBJ2-1; D perhaps matches TRBD2 (7 bases). V dropped 6 bases and J dropped 0 bases, with 18 bases sitting between them. The CDR3 is made up of 17 amino acids. The V gene's germline CDR1 is SGHAT and CDR2 FQNNGV. Here the CDR3 DNA reads TGTGCCAGCAGGACCCTCCGGGGGGCGGCCTCCTACAATGAGCAGTTCTTC. This translates into CASRTLRGAASYNEQFF.

The V and J genes are TRBV5-1 and TRBJ2-3, with D tentatively TRBD1 (5 bases). Germline lookup yields CDR1 SGHRS and CDR2 YFSETQ. The CDR3 runs to 14 residues. V lost 0 bases to trimming and J lost 1 base, with 6 bases between them. CDR3 loop: CASSLDRRTDTQYF. The CDR3 coding sequence is TGCGCCAGCAGCTTGGACAGGCGCACAGATACGCAGTATTTT.

The chain links TRBV10-3 to TRBJ1-2; 7 nucleotides align to TRBD1. This CDR3 is 14 amino acids long. In germline, CDR1 is ENHRY, CDR2 SYGVKD. V lost 0 bases to trimming and J lost 7 bases; unmatched junction nucleotides: 5. CDR3 loop: CAISESDRAFGYTF. CDR3 in DNA: TGTGCCATCAGTGAGTCTGACAGGGCCTTTGGCTACACCTTC.

The V call is TRBV27, the J call TRBJ2-3; the match to TRBD2 covers 7 bases. The germline V gene has CDR1 MNHEY and CDR2 SMNVEV (reference sequence). After removal of 2 bases from V and 2 bases from J, the junction contained 4 bases not matched to a gene. The CDR3 covers 15 residues. The CDR3 nucleotides read TGTGCCAGCAGTTTAAGTGGGACTAACACAGATACGCAGTATTTT. Encoded protein: CASSLSGTNTDTQYF.

This clone came up once. The chain links TRBV28 to TRBJ2-6; a possible D gene is TRBD1 (5 bases). Trimming left V 3 bases short and J 0 bases short, with 15 bases between. This CDR3 contains 18 residues. The germline CDR1 and CDR2 sequences are MDHEN and SYDVKM. The CDR3 region is CASSFPPGADSGANVLTF. The CDR3 nucleotides read TGTGCCAGCAGTTTCCCACCTGGGGCAGACTCTGGGGCCAACGTCCTGACTTTC.

The rearrangement links TRBV27 to TRBJ1-6; 7 positions match TRBD1. The ends lost 3 bases at V and 9 bases at J; junction bases unmatched: 8. CDR3 length equals 15 residues. Germline-derived CDR1 and CDR2 are MNHEY and SMNVEV (reference sequence). The CDR3 DNA is TGTGCCAGCAGTTTGAAGGGGGCGAGAGTTTCACCCCTCCACTTT. As protein: CASSLKGARVSPLHF.

V gene TRBV27 combines with J gene TRBJ1-2; possibly TRBD1 for D (5 bases). V lost 5 bases to trimming and J lost 3 bases, with 13 bases between them. Germline loops: CDR1 MNHEY, CDR2 SMNVEV (reference sequence). The CDR3 sequence is 14 residues long. The CDR3 is CASSLQARDYGYTF. The CDR3 bases are TGTGCCAGCAGTCTACAGGCGAGAGACTATGGCTACACCTTC.

The genes are TRBV10-3 and TRBJ2-2, with 10 bases aligning to TRBD2. V was clipped by 6 bases and J by 5 bases; unmatched bases: 9. This CDR3 has 16 residues. Germline V gene data show CDR1 as ENHRY and CDR2 as SYGVKD. The CDR3 DNA reads TGTGCCATCAGCAAAGCGGGAGGGCCGCGAACCGGGGAGCTGTTTTTT. This translates into CAISKAGGPRTGELFF.

The rearrangement uses TRBV27 and TRBJ1-2; TRBD1 might be the D (5 bases). The CDR3 runs 14 residues. The ends were cut back, 8 bases at V and 10 bases at J, with 23 bases in the middle. In germline, CDR1 is MNHEY, CDR2 SMNVEV (reference sequence). The DNA for the CDR3 is TGTGCCAGCGCTCTAGGGGCAGCCCACCGGGTCTACACCTTC. It encodes CASALGAAHRVYTF.

Details on this clone: A junction end diverges from the germline sequence, so it may reflect a read error. Other nucleotide sequences in the sample specify the same CDR3. This chain connects TRBV9 to TRBJ2-2; maybe TRBD1 (6 bases). The CDR3 contains 15 residues. CDR1 is SGDLS and CDR2 is YYNGEE in the germline V gene. The CDR3 DNA reads as TGCGCCAGCAGCAGGGGTTCCGCGGAGACCGGGGAGCTGTTTTTT. Translation gives CASSRGSAETGELFF. Variable domain in full (rest from reference TRBV9 and TRBJ2-2): DSGVTQTPKHLITATGQRVTLRCSPRSGDLSVYWYQQSLDQGLQFLIQYYNGEERAKGNILERFSAQQFPDLHSELNLSSLELGDSALYFCASSRGSAETGELFFGEGSRLTVL.

V usage is TRBV7-8 and J usage is TRBJ1-5, with 8 bases identical to TRBD1. Trimming cost V 8 bases and J 1 base; bases outside gene matches: 4. The CDR3 totals 14 residues. In germline, CDR1 is SGHVS, CDR2 FQNEAQ. The CDR3 DNA sequence: TGTGCCAGCCGGCAGGGGGCCAGCAATCAGCCCCAGCATTTT. It is translated as CASRQGASNQPQHF.

The chain recombines TRBV7-8 with TRBJ2-1, with 11 bases lining up with TRBD2. This CDR3 is built from 16 residues. Germline CDR1 SGHVS, CDR2 FQNEAQ. V was clipped by 3 bases and J by 2 bases; unmatched bases: 3. The CDR3 is CASSFSGRAAYNEQFF. CDR3 sequence (DNA): TGTGCCAGCAGCTTTAGCGGGAGGGCCGCCTACAATGAGCAGTTCTTC.

Comments on this clone: At one boundary the junction diverges from the germline segment, which might be a read error. CDR3 coding DNA: TGTGCCAGCAGTTTCGGTCTAGCCCTACACTTC. Its translation: CASSFGLALHF. The chain uses TRBV27 and TRBJ2-7; a possible D gene is TRBD2 (5 bases). CDR1 is MNHEY, CDR2 SMNVEV, per germline (reference sequence). The CDR3 extends over 11 amino acids.